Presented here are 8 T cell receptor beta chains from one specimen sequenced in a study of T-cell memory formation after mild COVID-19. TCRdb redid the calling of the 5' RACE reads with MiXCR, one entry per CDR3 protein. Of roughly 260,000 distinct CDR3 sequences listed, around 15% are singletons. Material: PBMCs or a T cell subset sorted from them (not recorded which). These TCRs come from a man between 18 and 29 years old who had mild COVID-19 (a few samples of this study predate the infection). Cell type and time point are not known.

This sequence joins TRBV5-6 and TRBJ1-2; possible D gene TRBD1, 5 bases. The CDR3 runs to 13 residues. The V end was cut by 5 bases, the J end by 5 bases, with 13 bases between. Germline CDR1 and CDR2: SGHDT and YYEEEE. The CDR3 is CASSSRQIYGYTF. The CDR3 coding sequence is TGTGCCAGCAGTTCGAGACAGATTTATGGCTACACCTTC.

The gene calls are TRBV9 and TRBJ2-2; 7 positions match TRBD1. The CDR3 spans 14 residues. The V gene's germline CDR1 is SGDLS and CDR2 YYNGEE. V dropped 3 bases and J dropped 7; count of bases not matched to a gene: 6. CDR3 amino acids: CASSDRQGIGELFF. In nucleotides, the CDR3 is TGTGCCAGCAGCGACCGACAGGGCATCGGGGAGCTGTTTTTT. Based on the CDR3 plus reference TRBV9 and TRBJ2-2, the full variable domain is DSGVTQTPKHLITATGQRVTLRCSPRSGDLSVYWYQQSLDQGLQFLIQYYNGEERAKGNILERFSAQQFPDLHSELNLSSLELGDSALYFCASSDRQGIGELFFGEGSRLTVL.

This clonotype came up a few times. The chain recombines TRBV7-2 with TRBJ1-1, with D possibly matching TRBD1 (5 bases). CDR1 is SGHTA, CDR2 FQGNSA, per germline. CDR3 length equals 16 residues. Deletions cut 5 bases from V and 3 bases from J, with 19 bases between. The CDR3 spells CASSVAGTRLDTEAFF. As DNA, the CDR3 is TGTGCCAGCAGCGTTGCCGGGACGAGGTTGGACACTGAAGCTTTCTTT.

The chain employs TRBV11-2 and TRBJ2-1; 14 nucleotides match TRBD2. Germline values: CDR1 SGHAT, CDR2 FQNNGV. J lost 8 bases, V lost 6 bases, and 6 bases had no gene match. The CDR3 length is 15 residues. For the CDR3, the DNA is TGTGCCAGCAGAAGAGGGACTAGCGGGGGCCATGAGCAGTTCTTC. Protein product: CASRRGTSGGHEQFF.

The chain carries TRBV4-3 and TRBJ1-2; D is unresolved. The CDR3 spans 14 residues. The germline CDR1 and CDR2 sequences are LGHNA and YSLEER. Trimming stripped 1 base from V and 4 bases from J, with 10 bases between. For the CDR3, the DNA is TGCGCCAGCAGCCAAGCGGCAGGACTCTATGGCTACACCTTC. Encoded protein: CASSQAAGLYGYTF.

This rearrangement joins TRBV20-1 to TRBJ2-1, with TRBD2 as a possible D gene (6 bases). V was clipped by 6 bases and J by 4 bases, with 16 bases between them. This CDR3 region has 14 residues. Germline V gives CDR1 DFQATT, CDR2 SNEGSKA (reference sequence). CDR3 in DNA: TGCAGTGCAAGATCTCCGGGACTTTACAATGAGCAGTTCTTC. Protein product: CSARSPGLYNEQFF.

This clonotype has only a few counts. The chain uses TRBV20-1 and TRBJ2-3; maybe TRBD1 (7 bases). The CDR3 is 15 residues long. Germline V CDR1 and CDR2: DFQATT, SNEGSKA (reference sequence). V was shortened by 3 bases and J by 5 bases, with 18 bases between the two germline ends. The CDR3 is CSASPGQTSVDTQYF. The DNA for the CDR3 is TGCAGTGCTAGCCCGGGACAGACTAGTGTAGATACGCAGTATTTT.

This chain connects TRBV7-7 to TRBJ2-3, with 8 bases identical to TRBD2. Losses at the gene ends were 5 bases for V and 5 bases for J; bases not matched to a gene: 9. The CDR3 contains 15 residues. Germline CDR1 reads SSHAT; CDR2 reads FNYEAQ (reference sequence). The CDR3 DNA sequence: TGTGCCAGCAGCCCCCTCGGGGGGGCAGGAGATACGCAGTATTTT. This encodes CASSPLGGAGDTQYF.